Below, 13 T cell receptor beta chains from the same sample are listed, as sequenced in a study of cytomegalovirus exposure and HLA in healthy donors. Primers for the PCR totalled 60 Vbeta and 13 Jbeta. Repertoires were generated with immunoSEQ multiplex PCR, while TCRdb's copy carries only in-frame clones and drops some. Among roughly 200,000 clones listed, about 9.4% were seen once. Sequencing input: PBMCs. Receptors were obtained from a woman aged 25 to 45 in good health and CMV-seropositive.

V is TRBV6-5 and J is TRBJ1-5; 11 bases agree with TRBD1. Germline V gives CDR1 MNHEY, CDR2 SVGAGI. V shed 8 bases, J shed 0 bases, and the junction held 0 bases outside the gene matches. CDR3 length: 14 residues. DNA of the CDR3: TGTGCCAGCGGGACAGGGGGTAGCAATCAGCCCCAGCATTTT. This codes for CASGTGGSNQPQHF.

This clone was recorded many times. The V gene is TRBV7-6, the J gene TRBJ1-2; TRBD1 might be the D (6 bases). The CDR3 runs to 14 residues. V was shortened by 3 bases and J by 2 bases, with 10 bases between the two germline ends. Looked up from germline, CDR1 is SGHVS and CDR2 is FNYEAQ. This CDR3 reads CASSLGQGNYGYTF. The DNA for the CDR3 is TGTGCCAGCAGCTTGGGGCAGGGGAACTATGGCTACACCTTC.

The rearrangement links TRBV9 to TRBJ2-7, with a possible D match to TRBD2 (5 bases). Trimming left V 3 bases short and J 2 bases short, with 18 bases between. Germline values: CDR1 SGDLS, CDR2 YYNGEE. The CDR3 loop spans 16 amino acids. The CDR3 DNA reads as TGTGCCAGCAGCGATAGGGCGGGTCCCGGACCCTACGAGCAGTACTTC. It codes for CASSDRAGPGPYEQYF.

The chain uses TRBV11-2 and TRBJ2-6; D is possibly TRBD2 (7 bases). The CDR3 runs 19 residues. The germline V gene encodes CDR1 SGHAT and CDR2 FQNNGV. V shed 4 bases and J shed 0 bases, with 19 bases lying between them. The CDR3 nucleotides read TGTGCCAGCAGCTCCAATGGGGGGGACACACGCTCTGGGGCCAACGTCCTGACTTTC. Translated: CASSSNGGDTRSGANVLTF.

In its sample, this clone was seen a few times. The chain is built from TRBV5-6 and TRBJ1-1, with 7 bases matching TRBD1. Germline CDR1 reads SGHDT; CDR2 reads YYEEEE. The trim removed 3 bases at V and 2 bases at J, leaving 7 bases unmatched. The CDR3 covers 15 residues. The CDR3 sequence: CASSYPTGPNTEAFF. The CDR3 nucleotides read TGTGCCAGCAGCTACCCGACAGGGCCAAACACTGAAGCTTTCTTT.

The chain joins TRBV5-1 to TRBJ2-7; 8 nucleotides agree with TRBD2. With V trimmed by 4 bases and J by 6 bases, 18 bases remained unmatched. Looked up from germline, CDR1 is SGHRS and CDR2 is YFSETQ. The CDR3 totals 17 residues. The CDR3 spells CASSPVPGSGRGVEQYF. The CDR3 bases are TGCGCCAGCAGCCCCGTCCCCGGGAGCGGGAGAGGGGTCGAGCAGTACTTC.

The table lists this clone with a count of one. This same CDR3 is encoded by further DNA sequences in the sample. This chain links TRBV2 with TRBJ2-4; maybe TRBD1 (5 bases). V dropped 3 bases and J dropped 0 bases, with 12 bases sitting between them. The CDR3 is 16 amino acids. Germline V gene data show CDR1 as SNHLY and CDR2 as FYNNEI. This CDR3 is CASSEYKGLAKNIQYF. The CDR3 DNA reads as TGTGCCAGCAGTGAGTATAAGGGGCTAGCCAAAAACATTCAGTACTTC.

J is TRBJ2-5 and V is TRBV15, with D maybe TRBD1 (5 bases). The CDR3 runs to 13 residues. V shed 7 bases and J shed 7 bases, with 16 bases lying between them. Germline loops: CDR1 LNHNV, CDR2 YYDKDF (reference sequence). CDR3 nucleotide sequence: TGTGCCACCACAGGGTTGGGAACGGGGACCCAGTACTTC. Translation: CATTGLGTGTQYF.

The V gene is TRBV14, the J gene TRBJ2-5; 8 bases match TRBD2. This CDR3 has 14 amino acids. Germline V gene data show CDR1 as SGHDN and CDR2 as FVKESK. After removal of 1 base from V and 4 bases from J, the junction contained 2 bases not matched to a gene. The CDR3 reads CASSQAGGRETQYF. Here the CDR3 DNA reads TGTGCCAGCAGCCAAGCGGGAGGGAGAGAGACCCAGTACTTC. The full variable domain, completed using reference TRBV14 and TRBJ2-5, is EAGVTQFPSHSVIEKGQTVTLRCDPISGHDNLYWYRRVMGKEIKFLLHFVKESKQDESGMPNNRFLAERTGGTYSTLKVQPAELEDSGVYFCASSQAGGRETQYFGPGTRLLVL.

The chain is built from TRBV13 and TRBJ2-6; D is possibly TRBD2 (6 bases). V lost 10 bases and J 4 bases, leaving 17 bases between the germline ends. Germline V lookup: CDR1 PRHDT, CDR2 FYEKMQ (reference sequence). This CDR3 is built from 15 residues. CDR3 region: CATTRREFGANVLTF. The DNA of the CDR3 is TGTGCCACAACAAGGAGGGAATTCGGGGCCAACGTCCTGACTTTC.

The rearrangement joins TRBV5-1 to TRBJ2-3; 8 nucleotides align to TRBD2. Trimming removed 2 bases from V and 1 base from J; junction bases left unmatched: 9. In germline, CDR1 is SGHRS, CDR2 YFSETQ. The length of the CDR3 is 17 residues. The CDR3 nucleotides are TGCGCCAGCAGCTTAGGACTAGCCCTCGGCGGCACAGATACGCAGTATTTT. Its protein product is CASSLGLALGGTDTQYF.

J is TRBJ2-5 and V is TRBV7-2, with D maybe TRBD2 (6 bases). The CDR3 runs to 15 residues. The V end lost 3 bases, the J end lost 7 bases, and 18 bases lay between the germline ends. CDR1 SGHTA and CDR2 FQGNSA come from the germline V gene. The CDR3 DNA follows: TGTGCCAGCAGCTTCGAAGGACTACAGAGAATGACCCAGTACTTC. Its translation is CASSFEGLQRMTQYF.

This clone turned up a few times. In DNA, the CDR3 is TGCGCCAGCAGCTTGGGGGCTAGCGGGGAAGAGACCCAGTACTTC. Translation gives CASSLGASGEETQYF. The chain has TRBV5-1 and TRBJ2-5; 9 bases line up with TRBD2. CDR3 length: 15 residues. Looked up from germline, CDR1 is SGHRS and CDR2 is YFSETQ. Unmatched junction bases numbered 3, after V lost 0 bases and J lost 3 bases.